Below, 22 T cell receptor beta chains from the same sample are listed, as sequenced in a study of cytomegalovirus exposure and HLA in healthy donors. Amplification used 60 Vbeta primers and 13 Jbeta primers. The assay was immunoSEQ multiplex PCR, and TCRdb's table has in-frame clones only and misses some. The sample carries about 190,000 clones, roughly 82% recorded once. Specimen: PBMCs. The receptors originated from a woman between 45 and 60 years old in good health and CMV-seropositive.

V and J are TRBV5-4 and TRBJ2-5; TRBD2 matches 9 bases. This CDR3 spans 14 amino acids. Germline lookup yields CDR1 SGHNT and CDR2 YYREEE (reference sequence). V trimming: 4 bases; J trimming: 4 bases; junction bases outside the gene matches: 5. The CDR3 loop is CASSASGVGETQYF. The CDR3 DNA follows: TGTGCCAGCAGCGCTAGCGGGGTAGGAGAGACCCAGTACTTC.

The J gene is TRBJ2-7, the V gene TRBV18; maybe TRBD2 (5 bases). The CDR3 covers 14 residues. Germline V lookup: CDR1 KGHSH, CDR2 LQKENI. Trimming stripped 4 bases from V and 3 bases from J, with 13 bases between. CDR3 DNA: TGTGCCAGCTCACAGAGGACGAGCGGCTACGAGCAGTACTTC. It encodes CASSQRTSGYEQYF.

CDR3 nucleotides: TGTGCCAGCAGCCCGGACCCTCCAACAGGGGTCTCTGGAAACACCATATATTTT. Translation gives CASSPDPPTGVSGNTIYF. The chain recombines TRBV5-4 with TRBJ1-3; 7 nucleotides align to TRBD1. The CDR3 has 18 amino acids. Germline CDR1 is SGHNT and CDR2 is YYREEE (reference sequence). Unmatched junction bases numbered 13, after V lost 4 bases and J lost 0 bases.

The chain is built from TRBV7-8 and TRBJ2-7; a weak D match, TRBD1 (6 bases). Trimming took 4 bases from V and 9 from J, leaving 16 bases between them. The length of the CDR3 is 13 residues. Germline V gene data show CDR1 as SGHVS and CDR2 as FQNEAQ. The chain's CDR3 is CASSWGPSQVQYF. The CDR3 DNA is TGTGCCAGCAGCTGGGGGCCCAGTCAAGTGCAGTACTTC. Full variable domain (remainder filled in from reference TRBV7-8 and TRBJ2-7): GAGVSQSPRYKVAKRGQDVALRCDPISGHVSLFWYQQALGQGPEFLTYFQNEAQLDKSGLPSDRFFAERPEGSVSTLKIQRTQQEDSAVYLCASSWGPSQVQYFGPGTRLTVT.

V is TRBV18 and J is TRBJ1-3, with D possibly being TRBD1 (5 bases). This CDR3 has 14 residues. Trimming left V 0 bases short and J 2 bases short, with 5 bases between. Germline V gives CDR1 KGHSH, CDR2 LQKENI. Written as DNA, the CDR3 is TGTGCCAGCTCACCACCAGGGGCTGGAAACACCATATATTTT. This translates into CASSPPGAGNTIYF.

The chain joins TRBV7-2 to TRBJ2-7, with D perhaps matching TRBD1 (5 bases). Germline V gives CDR1 SGHTA, CDR2 FQGNSA. Trimming removed 2 bases from V and 3 bases from J, with 11 bases in between. This CDR3 has 14 residues. For the CDR3, the DNA is TGTGCCAGCAGCTTACAGGGCGGCGGCTACGAGCAGTACTTC. It yields the protein CASSLQGGGYEQYF.

This clone appeared a few times. At one boundary the junction diverges from the germline segment, which might be a read error. The CDR3 DNA sequence: TGTGCCAGCAGTGACGAGGGGCGGGGTTCCTTT. It translates to CASSDEGRGSF. This chain links TRBV6-1 with TRBJ1-3; D possibly corresponds to TRBD1 (5 bases). This CDR3 region has 11 residues. CDR1 and CDR2 (germline): MNHNS, SASEGT.

The chain combines TRBV5-5 with TRBJ2-5; 7 bases are a match to TRBD1. The CDR3 is 15 residues long. The germline CDR1 and CDR2 sequences are SGHKS and YYEKEE (reference sequence). V shed 4 bases and J 1 base; nucleotides not matched to a gene: 7. CDR3 residues: CASSPLGQAQETQYF. As DNA, the CDR3 is TGTGCCAGCAGCCCTCTCGGACAGGCCCAAGAGACCCAGTACTTC.

The chain is built from TRBV19 and TRBJ1-4, with D uncertain. Germline CDR1 reads LNHDA; CDR2 reads SQIVND (reference sequence). CDR3 size: 15 residues. Trimming took 5 bases from V and 0 from J, leaving 10 bases between them. In DNA form, the CDR3 reads TGTGCCAGTAGTTGGGGAGGAGCAACTAATGAAAAACTGTTTTTT. It yields the protein CASSWGGATNEKLFF.

About this clone: Sequence at one end of the junction differs from germline and may be a read error. The rearrangement uses TRBV7-9 and TRBJ1-4; no firm D call. Germline V CDR1 and CDR2: SEHNR, FQNEAQ (reference sequence). CDR3 length: 13 amino acids. This chain's CDR3 is CSSSLALEEKLFF. DNA for the CDR3: TGTTCCAGCAGCTTAGCGTTGGAGGAAAAACTGTTTTTT.

This chain uses TRBV15 with TRBJ2-7, with 9 bases identical to TRBD2. Germline CDR1 reads LNHNV; CDR2 reads YYDKDF (reference sequence). Losses at the gene ends were 0 bases for V and 2 bases for J; bases not matched to a gene: 5. The CDR3 is made up of 16 amino acids. CDR3: CATSRDLAGTPYEQYF. The DNA of the CDR3 is TGTGCCACCAGCAGAGACCTAGCGGGGACCCCCTACGAGCAGTACTTC.

The chain uses TRBV5-4 and TRBJ2-7, with 7 positions matching TRBD1. With V trimmed by 4 bases and J by 0 bases, 7 bases remained unmatched. The germline V gene encodes CDR1 SGHNT and CDR2 YYREEE (reference sequence). The CDR3 spans 15 residues. The DNA for the CDR3 is TGTGCCAGCAGCCCGACAGGGATCAGCTCCTACGAGCAGTACTTC. The encoded protein is CASSPTGISSYEQYF.

This chain uses TRBV7-2 with TRBJ2-7; D perhaps matches TRBD1 (5 bases). Germline V gene lookup returns CDR1 SGHTA and CDR2 FQGNSA. V was shortened by 2 bases and J by 2 bases, with 10 bases between the two germline ends. The CDR3 runs to 14 residues. CDR3 DNA: TGTGCCAGCAGCTTAAGCAGGGTAACCTACGAGCAGTACTTC. Amino acid sequence: CASSLSRVTYEQYF.

For this clone: This sample includes further DNA sequences coding for the same CDR3. The chain joins TRBV7-2 to TRBJ2-7; unclear D gene. The CDR3 has 11 residues. V was pared by 5 bases and J by 2 bases, with 4 bases between. Per germline, CDR1 SGHTA and CDR2 FQGNSA. The CDR3 reads CASSPAYEQYF. CDR3 DNA: TGTGCCAGCAGCCCCGCCTACGAGCAGTACTTC.

This chain joins TRBV29-1 and TRBJ2-3; D unresolved. The CDR3 has 12 residues. With 3 bases removed from V and 6 bases from J, the gap between germline ends came to 10 bases. Germline V CDR1 and CDR2: SQVTM, ANQGSEA. As DNA, the CDR3 is TGCAGCGTTGATACACCTAGTGATACGCAGTATTTT. Its translation is CSVDTPSDTQYF.

The rearrangement uses TRBV6-6 and TRBJ2-7, with 8 bases aligning to TRBD1. V lost 5 bases, J lost 5 bases, and 14 bases stayed unmatched. The CDR3 has 16 amino acids. Germline CDR1 MNHNY, CDR2 SVGAGI (reference sequence). CDR3 sequence (DNA): TGTGCCAGCAGTAAAACCGGACAGGGAAGTTTCGACGAGCAGTACTTC. Translation gives CASSKTGQGSFDEQYF.

V is TRBV5-1 and J is TRBJ2-5; TRBD2 matches at 12 bases. The CDR3 covers 16 residues. The J segment lost 2 bases and the V segment lost 3 bases, leaving 5 bases of the junction unmatched. CDR1 is SGHRS, CDR2 YFSETQ, per germline. In DNA, the CDR3 is TGCGCCAGCAGCTCCAGACTAGCGGGAGATCAAGAGACCCAGTACTTC. It codes for CASSSRLAGDQETQYF.

For this clone: This sample also contains other DNA sequences that code for the same CDR3. The V and J genes are TRBV5-1 and TRBJ1-2, with D maybe TRBD1 (6 bases). The CDR3 is 11 amino acids. The germline V gene encodes CDR1 SGHRS and CDR2 YFSETQ. The ends were cut back, 5 bases at V and 7 bases at J, with 9 bases in the middle. The CDR3 DNA reads TGCGCCAGCAGGGGACAAGTTGGCTACACCTTC. The encoded protein is CASRGQVGYTF.

The rearrangement joins TRBV4-3 to TRBJ2-3, with TRBD1 matching over 11 bases. CDR3 size: 18 residues. With V trimmed by 4 bases and J by 3 bases, 12 bases remained unmatched. Germline V gene lookup returns CDR1 LGHNA and CDR2 YSLEER. CDR3 DNA sequence: TGCGCCAGCAGCCGCGGGACAGGGGGTTTATCTGAAACAGATACGCAGTATTTT. It is translated as CASSRGTGGLSETDTQYF.

V gene TRBV6-5 combines with J gene TRBJ1-5; possible D gene TRBD1, 5 bases. Looked up from germline, CDR1 is MNHEY and CDR2 is SVGAGI. The germline V and J ends were trimmed by 5 bases and 4 bases, with 15 bases remaining between them. This CDR3 spans 15 amino acids. DNA of the CDR3: TGTGCCAGCAGTCCGGTGGGAGGGGATAATCAGCCCCAGCATTTT. It translates to CASSPVGGDNQPQHF.

V gene TRBV7-9 combines with J gene TRBJ2-1; TRBD2 matches at 7 bases. The V gene end was trimmed by 5 bases and the J gene end by 0 bases; junction bases not matched to a gene: 7. CDR1 SEHNR and CDR2 FQNEAQ come from the germline V gene (reference sequence). The CDR3 sequence is 16 residues long. Here the CDR3 DNA reads TGTGCCAGCAGCCTCCAAGCGGGGAGCTCCTACAATGAGCAGTTCTTC. Amino acid sequence: CASSLQAGSSYNEQFF.

The rearrangement joins TRBV10-3 to TRBJ2-7; TRBD2 is a possible D gene (6 bases). V gave up 3 bases and J gave up 3 bases, with 24 bases separating them. Germline CDR1 ENHRY, CDR2 SYGVKD. CDR3 length: 18 amino acids. CDR3: CAISDPVGGTVYRYEQYF. The CDR3 DNA sequence: TGTGCCATCAGTGATCCAGTCGGGGGAACCGTGTACCGCTACGAGCAGTACTTC.